One and the same sample provided the 13 T cell receptor beta chains below, sequenced in a study of T-cell reconstitution after alpha-beta-depleted transplantation in children. Using unique molecular identifiers, the investigators prepared the TCRbeta library. From the PCR reads, TCRdb called clonotypes with MiXCR, one entry per CDR3 protein. The profile shows about a million distinct CDR3 sequences, roughly 29% of them singletons. The specimen was PBMCs, mostly from graft donor cells, collected 360 days after TCRalphabeta/CD19-depleted stem cell transplant. Every receptor here comes from a boy in the first two years of life who had a stem cell transplant for SCID, so the T cells may come from the graft donor.

This clonotype was counted a few times. The V and J genes are TRBV7-9 and TRBJ2-1; D not certain. Germline V gene data show CDR1 as SEHNR and CDR2 as FQNEAQ (reference sequence). The CDR3 is 11 residues long. V dropped 2 bases and J dropped 9 bases, with 5 bases sitting between them. The CDR3 DNA reads as TGTGCCAGCAGCTTACTGTTTGAGCAGTTCTTC. It yields the protein CASSLLFEQFF.

In its sample, this clonotype was seen many times. The rearrangement joins TRBV20-1 to TRBJ1-5, with 8 bases aligning to TRBD1. Per the germline V gene, CDR1 is DFQATT and CDR2 is SNEGSKA (reference sequence). This CDR3 is 13 amino acids long. V dropped 5 bases and J dropped 7; count of bases not matched to a gene: 7. As DNA, the CDR3 is TGCAGTGCTCCAGGACAGGGTAACCAGCCCCAGCATTTT. Encoded protein: CSAPGQGNQPQHF.

This chain connects TRBV29-1 to TRBJ1-2; D not certain. V lost 7 bases and J 0 bases, leaving 15 bases between the germline ends. The CDR3 runs to 14 residues. The germline V gene encodes CDR1 SQVTM and CDR2 ANQGSEA. The CDR3, as DNA: TGCAGCGCTCGAATGCGGCAGTCTAACTATGGCTACACCTTC. This translates into CSARMRQSNYGYTF.

The table lists this clonotype with many counts. The chain recombines TRBV24-1 with TRBJ2-1, with D perhaps TRBD1 (7 bases). Germline V gene sequence: CDR1 KGHDR, CDR2 SFDVKD. The CDR3 extends over 16 amino acids. Trimming left V 0 bases short and J 5 bases short, with 13 bases between. The CDR3 DNA is TGTGCCACCAGTGATTTGCCCCAGGGGGGCCACAATGAGCAGTTCTTC. It yields the protein CATSDLPQGGHNEQFF.

This clonotype has more than one count but fewer than ten. In DNA form, the CDR3 reads TGTGCCAGCAGCTTAATCTCAGGGGCCCTGAGGGGCACTGAAGCTTTCTTT. Translated, it gives CASSLISGALRGTEAFF. The chain uses TRBV7-9 and TRBJ1-1, with D perhaps matching TRBD1 (6 bases). The germline V and J ends were trimmed by 2 bases and 4 bases, with 20 bases remaining between them. Germline-derived CDR1 and CDR2 are SEHNR and FQNEAQ (reference sequence). This CDR3 is built from 17 residues.

The genes are TRBV5-6 and TRBJ2-2; no clear D gene. The germline V gene encodes CDR1 SGHDT and CDR2 YYEEEE. The CDR3 consists of 15 residues. Trimming cost V 4 bases and J 0 bases, with 10 bases left between them. In DNA, the CDR3 is TGTGCCAGCAGCCCCGTTTCAGCGAACACCGGGGAGCTGTTTTTT. This codes for CASSPVSANTGELFF. The complete variable domain, with remaining parts taken from reference TRBV5-6 and TRBJ2-2, reads DAGVTQSPTHLIKTRGQQVTLRCSPKSGHDTVSWYQQALGQGPQFIFQYYEEEERQRGNFPDRFSGHQFPNYSSELNVNALLLGDSALYLCASSPVSANTGELFFGEGSRLTVL.

This chain connects TRBV3-1 to TRBJ2-7; TRBD2 is a possible D gene (5 bases). Germline V gene data show CDR1 as LGHDT and CDR2 as YNNKEL (reference sequence). This CDR3 contains 15 residues. V gave up 2 bases and J gave up 0 bases, with 11 bases separating them. The CDR3: CASSQPHGGSYEQYF. In nucleotides, the CDR3 is TGTGCCAGCAGCCAACCCCACGGAGGCTCCTACGAGCAGTACTTC.

This clonotype has just a few counts. V usage is TRBV20-1 and J usage is TRBJ2-7; the D is unclear. Trimming removed 0 bases from V and 2 bases from J, with 8 bases in between. CDR1 is DFQATT and CDR2 is SNEGSKA in the germline V gene (reference sequence). CDR3 size: 13 residues. CDR3 DNA: TGCAGTGCTAGAGACGTACGGGCCTACGAGCAGTACTTC. It codes for CSARDVRAYEQYF.

The chain joins TRBV9 to TRBJ2-2; D is uncertain. This CDR3 has 14 amino acids. From germline, CDR1 is SGDLS and CDR2 YYNGEE. Deletions cut 6 bases from V and 2 bases from J, with 11 bases between. CDR3 nucleotides: TGTGCCAGCACCTCCCCTTTTAACACCGGGGAGCTGTTTTTT. Its translation: CASTSPFNTGELFF. The full variable domain, completed using reference TRBV9 and TRBJ2-2, is DSGVTQTPKHLITATGQRVTLRCSPRSGDLSVYWYQQSLDQGLQFLIQYYNGEERAKGNILERFSAQQFPDLHSELNLSSLELGDSALYFCASTSPFNTGELFFGEGSRLTVL.

A few counts support this clonotype. The rearrangement links TRBV7-8 to TRBJ1-5; possible D gene TRBD1, 6 bases. Germline V lookup: CDR1 SGHVS, CDR2 FQNEAQ. Trimming shortened V by 1 base and J by 11 bases, and 21 bases separated the two germline ends. The CDR3 sequence is 16 residues long. CDR3 in amino acids: CASSLEAYGGMWAQHF. The CDR3, as DNA: TGTGCCAGCAGCTTAGAGGCGTACGGGGGCATGTGGGCCCAGCATTTT.

This sequence joins TRBV10-3 and TRBJ2-1, with 8 bases aligning to TRBD2. The CDR3 runs 14 residues. The J segment lost 8 bases and the V segment lost 8 bases, leaving 11 bases of the junction unmatched. Germline V gene data show CDR1 as ENHRY and CDR2 as SYGVKD. The CDR3 DNA is TGTGCCATCCGTCCGGGACTAGATTTCCATGAGCAGTTCTTC. Its translation is CAIRPGLDFHEQFF.

The sample holds a few counts of this clonotype. V gene TRBV27 combines with J gene TRBJ2-2; TRBD1 aligns across 8 bases. The CDR3 covers 15 residues. Germline V gene data show CDR1 as MNHEY and CDR2 as SMNVEV (reference sequence). Trimming took 3 bases from V and 3 from J; bases not matched to a gene: 3. The CDR3 here is CASSFAGGYTGELFF. CDR3 DNA: TGTGCCAGCAGTTTCGCAGGGGGCTACACCGGGGAGCTGTTTTTT.

This rearrangement joins TRBV3-1 to TRBJ2-5; 9 bases agree with TRBD2. J lost 1 base, V lost 1 base, and 10 bases had no gene match. Looked up from germline, CDR1 is LGHDT and CDR2 is YNNKEL (reference sequence). The CDR3 consists of 18 residues. CDR3 bases: TGTGCCAGCAGCCAAGTCGTGCGGGAACTAGCGGGCCAAGAGACCCAGTACTTC. It specifies CASSQVVRELAGQETQYF.